These 18 T cell receptor beta chains came from one sample sequenced in a study of blood T cell repertoires in COVID-19. The protocol was immunoSEQ multiplex PCR, while the TCRdb copy is restricted to in-frame clones and leaves out a portion. In the table there are 20,000 to 30,000 clones, 81% of which are singletons. Material for sequencing was peripheral blood. The source of these receptors is a man aged 65-85 years with acute or convalescent COVID-19.

The chain has TRBV10-3 and TRBJ2-1; TRBD2 might be the D (6 bases). Germline values: CDR1 ENHRY, CDR2 SYGVKD. This CDR3 contains 15 residues. Trimming took off 4 bases at V and 2 bases at J, with 12 bases between the two ends. CDR3 sequence reads: CAISGASEAYNEQFF. The CDR3 region has the DNA TGTGCCATCAGTGGGGCTAGCGAAGCCTACAATGAGCAGTTCTTC.

The chain is built from TRBV7-9 and TRBJ1-2, with 7 bases fitting TRBD1. CDR3 length: 15 amino acids. Per the germline V gene, CDR1 is SEHNR and CDR2 is FQNEAQ (reference sequence). The ends lost 7 bases at V and 4 bases at J; junction bases unmatched: 12. The CDR3 reads CASTSSQGIGYGYTF. The CDR3 DNA sequence: TGTGCCAGCACCTCTTCACAGGGGATTGGCTATGGCTACACCTTC.

This clone appeared a few times. The chain couples TRBV19 to TRBJ2-4; the match to TRBD1 covers 11 bases. This CDR3 has 14 residues. V dropped 3 bases and J dropped 7; count of bases not matched to a gene: 2. The germline CDR1 and CDR2 sequences are LNHDA and SQIVND (reference sequence). Here the CDR3 reads CASSIGTGGNIQYF. CDR3 DNA sequence: TGTGCCAGTAGTATCGGGACAGGGGGGAACATTCAGTACTTC.

The rearrangement links TRBV30 to TRBJ2-3, with D possibly TRBD1 on 5 matching bases. The CDR3 is made up of 13 amino acids. Germline CDR1 is GTSNPN and CDR2 is SVGIG (reference sequence). Deletions cut 0 bases from V and 9 bases from J, with 13 bases between. The CDR3 sequence is CAWSVSQGPTQYF. Here the CDR3 DNA reads TGTGCCTGGAGTGTATCCCAGGGTCCCACGCAGTATTTT.

CDR3 amino acids: CASSYSRDRGLDGYTF. In nucleotides, the CDR3 is TGTGCCAGCAGTTACTCGAGGGACAGGGGGTTGGATGGCTACACCTTC. The rearrangement links TRBV6-6 to TRBJ1-2; 11 nucleotides line up with TRBD1. The CDR3 contains 16 residues. V trimming: 0 bases; J trimming: 6 bases; junction bases outside the gene matches: 6. Germline CDR1 and CDR2: MNHNY and SVGAGI (reference sequence).

The table lists this clone with a count of one. The J gene is TRBJ1-2, the V gene TRBV19; D not certain. This CDR3 is built from 13 residues. Between the trimmed V and J ends, which lost 5 bases and 6 bases, there was a span of 13 bases. CDR1 is LNHDA, CDR2 SQIVND, per germline (reference sequence). The CDR3, as DNA: TGTGCCAGTAGTTTGTACCTCACGGATGGCTACACCTTC. It translates to CASSLYLTDGYTF.

This rearrangement joins TRBV5-1 to TRBJ1-1; maybe TRBD1 (6 bases). CDR3 length: 15 residues. Trimming cost V 0 bases and J 3 bases, with 12 bases left between them. Per germline, CDR1 SGHRS and CDR2 YFSETQ. The DNA for the CDR3 is TGCGCCAGCAGCTTGGTGGGCAGGGGTGACACTGAAGCTTTCTTT. This gives the protein CASSLVGRGDTEAFF.

The V call is TRBV10-3, the J call TRBJ2-2, with 7 bases lining up with TRBD2. Germline trimming cut 7 bases from V and 3 bases from J; bases unmatched to any gene: 5. The germline V gene has CDR1 ENHRY and CDR2 SYGVKD. The CDR3 spans 14 residues. CDR3 sequence: CAITSSGDTGELFF. In nucleotides, the CDR3 is TGTGCCATCACATCAAGCGGGGACACCGGGGAGCTGTTTTTT.

The chain uses TRBV5-6 and TRBJ1-2, with a possible D match to TRBD1 (5 bases). The CDR3 contains 14 residues. Deletions cut 4 bases from V and 5 bases from J, with 15 bases between. Germline V gene sequence: CDR1 SGHDT, CDR2 YYEEEE. The CDR3 is CASSPWGPTYGYTF. The CDR3, as DNA: TGTGCCAGCAGCCCCTGGGGCCCTACGTATGGCTACACCTTC.

As DNA, the CDR3 is TGCAGTGCCGGGAACACTGAAGCTTTCTTT. It yields the protein CSAGNTEAFF. This sequence joins TRBV20-1 and TRBJ1-1; no firm D call. Trimming left V 6 bases short and J 1 base short, with 3 bases between. The length of the CDR3 is 10 residues. Germline V CDR1 and CDR2: DFQATT, SNEGSKA (reference sequence).

The chain links TRBV29-1 to TRBJ2-7; TRBD1 aligns across 10 bases. The CDR3 extends over 13 amino acids. After removal of 4 bases from V and 4 bases from J, the junction contained 4 bases not matched to a gene. Per the germline V gene, CDR1 is SQVTM and CDR2 is ANQGSEA. CDR3 in DNA: TGCAGCGTTGGCAGGACAGGGGGGTACGAGCAGTACTTC. Its translation is CSVGRTGGYEQYF.

This chain uses TRBV30 with TRBJ2-3; TRBD1 might be the D (5 bases). V was trimmed by 1 base and J by 2 bases, leaving 7 bases between them. Germline V gene sequence: CDR1 GTSNPN, CDR2 SVGIG (reference sequence). The CDR3 spans 13 residues. DNA for the CDR3: TGTGCCTGGAGTGAGGGGCTCACAGATACGCAGTATTTT. Translated, it gives CAWSEGLTDTQYF.

This clone has just one count. The chain joins TRBV30 to TRBJ2-5; D is undetermined. Between the trimmed V and J ends, which lost 0 bases and 4 bases, there was a span of 12 bases. The germline V gene has CDR1 GTSNPN and CDR2 SVGIG (reference sequence). The length of the CDR3 is 14 residues. The CDR3 reads CAWSVVSFGETQYF. As DNA, the CDR3 is TGTGCCTGGAGTGTGGTCAGTTTTGGAGAGACCCAGTACTTC. Combining the CDR3 with reference TRBV30 and TRBJ2-5 gives the whole variable domain SQTIHQWPATLVQPVGSPLSLECTVEGTSNPNLYWYRQAAGRGLQLLFYSVGIGQISSEVPQNLSASRPQDRQFILSSKKLLLSDSGFYLCAWSVVSFGETQYFGPGTRLLVL.

The chain recombines TRBV3-1 (or the pseudogene TRBV3-2) with TRBJ2-7, with a tentative D call TRBD2 (5 bases). CDR3 length: 13 amino acids. Per germline, CDR1 LGHDT and CDR2 YNNKEL (reference sequence). V was trimmed by 1 base and J by 10 bases, leaving 14 bases between them. In nucleotides, the CDR3 is TGTGCCAGCAGCCAAGTTCCGGGATTCGGACAGTACTTC. Translation: CASSQVPGFGQYF.

Only one count was recorded for this clone. CDR3 DNA: TGTGCCAGCAGCGTAGAGGTTAGAGACTGGAGCACAGATACGCAGTATTTT. Its translation is CASSVEVRDWSTDTQYF. The chain combines TRBV9 with TRBJ2-3; D is uncertain. The CDR3 spans 17 residues. Germline values: CDR1 SGDLS, CDR2 YYNGEE. Trimming removed 0 bases from V and 0 bases from J, with 14 bases in between.

The J gene is TRBJ1-2, the V gene TRBV18; D is possibly TRBD1 (6 bases). CDR3 length equals 15 residues. The V gene lost 0 bases and the J gene lost 6 bases, with 14 bases spanning the gap. Germline V gene data show CDR1 as KGHSH and CDR2 as LQKENI. As DNA, the CDR3 is TGTGCCAGCTCACCACCCGGACAGCGTACCCATGGCTACACCTTC. Protein product: CASSPPGQRTHGYTF.

This clone appeared once. This chain joins TRBV27 and TRBJ2-7; D may be TRBD2 (6 bases). The V gene's germline CDR1 is MNHEY and CDR2 SMNVEV (reference sequence). The CDR3 has 15 residues. V lost 6 bases, J lost 6 bases, and 21 bases lay in between. CDR3 amino acids: CASSRGELALTEQYF. The CDR3 DNA follows: TGTGCCAGCAGCCGTGGGGAACTAGCTCTTACCGAGCAGTACTTC.

The genes are TRBV14 and TRBJ1-4; 7 bases agree with TRBD1. The CDR3 loop spans 15 amino acids. CDR1 is SGHDN, CDR2 FVKESK, per germline. V lost 3 bases, J lost 8 bases, and 9 bases stayed unmatched. The CDR3 region is CASSQMGQGDEKLFF. The CDR3 region has the DNA TGTGCCAGCAGCCAGATGGGGCAGGGGGACGAAAAACTGTTTTTT. The whole variable domain, remainder taken from reference TRBV14 and TRBJ1-4, is EAGVTQFPSHSVIEKGQTVTLRCDPISGHDNLYWYRRVMGKEIKFLLHFVKESKQDESGMPNNRFLAERTGGTYSTLKVQPAELEDSGVYFCASSQMGQGDEKLFFGSGTQLSVL.